The present T cell receptor beta chain was sequenced within a study of identical twins. V dropped 5 bases and J dropped 5; count of bases not matched to a gene: 12. The CDR3 has 16 residues. Germline CDR1 SGHTA, CDR2 FQGNSA. TCRdb ran MiXCR on the 5' RACE reads and lists one entry per CDR3 protein. The sample includes some 440,000 distinct CDR3 sequences, more than 20% of them seen just once. Study-wide points: Twin pairs had excess sharing that was weaker in beta out-of-frame sequences. In monozygotic twins, models underestimated the sharing of out-of-frame TCR alpha.

This clonotype was seen only a few times. Its target is unknown. The data also belong to a second study, concerning T cells expressing NK-cell markers. That source reports: Sorted CD3+CD56+NKG2C+, CD3+CD56+NKG2C- and CD3+CD56-NKG2C+ T cells supplied TCR beta repertoires. The contribution of dominant NKG2C+ clonotypes to CD8+ T cells in roughly six donors was roughly 1.0-7.0%.

The chain has TRBV7-2 and TRBJ2-3; 8 positions match TRBD2. The receptor was derived from a woman aged 18-35 years in good health. The sample comprised CD4+ T cells sorted from blood. Here the CDR3 DNA reads TGTGCCAGCAGCGTCCACGCTAGCGGGCCGTTAGATACGCAGTATTTT. Protein product: CASSVHASGPLDTQYF. Full variable domain (remainder filled in from reference TRBV7-2 and TRBJ2-3): GAGVSQSPSNKVTEKGKDVELRCDPISGHTALYWYRQSLGQGLEFLIYFQGNSAPDKSGLPSDRFSAERTGGSVSTLTIQRTQQEDSAVYLCASSVHASGPLDTQYFGPGTRLTVL.